A selection of T cell receptor beta chains follows, all from one sample in a study of blood T cell repertoires in COVID-19. TCRdb's copy holds only in-frame clones and misses some; the assay was immunoSEQ multiplex PCR. The data show around 300,000 clones, 85% seen once. The specimen was peripheral blood. The receptors here all came from a woman aged 45-65 years with active or convalescent COVID-19. Both conserved end residues are part of each CDR3. D genes are given only for firm matches. Clone sizes are given selectively: once, few, many, or a class where the clone is expanded.

len,j_gene,abundance,v_gene,d_gene,CDR3nt,CDR3aa
15,TRBJ1-1,.,TRBV2,TRBD1,TGTGCCAGCACCGGACAGGGAGGGACGGACACTGAAGCTTTCTTT,CASTGQGGTDTEAFF
17,TRBJ2-2,.,TRBV9,.,TGTGCCAGCAGCGTACAGGAACTAGACCCAACCGAAGGGGAGCTGTTTTTT,CASSVQELDPTEGELFF
13,TRBJ1-1,.,TRBV6-1,.,TGTGCCAGCAGTGAGTGGGCATGGACTGAAGCTTTCTTT,CASSEWAWTEAFF
14,TRBJ1-2,.,TRBV4-1,TRBD1,TGCGCCAGCAGCCCGACAGGGACTAACTATGGCTACACCTTC,CASSPTGTNYGYTF
17,TRBJ1-5,few,TRBV4-1,.,TGCGCCAGCAGCCCTTTGGAGCGGGGGGGGAGCAATCAGCCCCAGCATTTT,CASSPLERGGSNQPQHF
15,TRBJ2-2,.,TRBV10-3,.,TGTGCCATCAGTGACTTGGGGACTCCCACCGGGGAGCTGTTTTTT,CAISDLGTPTGELFF
12,TRBJ2-7,.,TRBV10-3,TRBD1,TGTGCCATCAGTCCGGGGACAGGGTCAAAGTACTTC,CAISPGTGSKYF
18,TRBJ2-7,.,TRBV28,TRBD2,TGTGCCAGCACCCCGGAGCGCGGGGGGAAATACAACTCCTACGAGCAGTACTTC,CASTPERGGKYNSYEQYF
15,TRBJ2-5,.,TRBV24-1,.,TGTGCCACCAGTGATTTCCTCGGGGACAAGGAGACCCAGTACTTC,CATSDFLGDKETQYF
11,TRBJ2-5,.,TRBV20-1,TRBD1,TGCAGTGCTGGACAGGGGGTTGCCCAGTACTTC,CSAGQGVAQYF
16,TRBJ2-3,once,TRBV3-1/TRBV3-2,.,TGTGCCAGCAGCCTTAGAGGGATTAAGGGCACAGATACGCAGTATTTT,CASSLRGIKGTDTQYF
12,TRBJ1-1,.,TRBV2,TRBD1,TGTGCCAGCAGTGTGCAGGGGGAGGAAACTTTCTTT,CASSVQGEETFF
14,TRBJ2-7,.,TRBV5-1,TRBD2,TGCGCCAGCAGCTTGGTAGCGGGAGCCGCTGAGCAGTACTTC,CASSLVAGAAEQYF
15,TRBJ2-5,.,TRBV28,TRBD1,TGTGCCAGCAGTTTATGGGACAGGGTTTCTGAGACCCAGTACTTC,CASSLWDRVSETQYF
12,TRBJ1-3,.,TRBV6-5,.,TGTGCCACTCTAAGCTCTGGAAACACCATATATTTT,CATLSSGNTIYF
16,TRBJ1-2,.,TRBV7-2,.,TGTGCCAGCAGCTTAGCCGGGACTCCGGTCAATGGGGGCTACACCTTC,CASSLAGTPVNGGYTF
15,TRBJ1-1,once,TRBV19,.,TGTGCCAGTAGTTGGGGATCCTCGGGAACCACTGAAGCTTTCTTT,CASSWGSSGTTEAFF
14,TRBJ2-7,once,TRBV7-9,TRBD2,TGTGCCAGCAGCGGGACTATGAATGACTACGAGCAGTACTTC,CASSGTMNDYEQYF
18,TRBJ2-1,few,TRBV4-1,TRBD2,TGCGCCAGCAGCGAGGGGGGACTAGCGGGGGACTCCTACAATGAGCAGTTCTTC,CASSEGGLAGDSYNEQFF
15,TRBJ1-2,.,TRBV21-1,.,TGTGCCAGCATCCAGGCAGGCGGGAGCAACTATGGCTACACCTTC,CASIQAGGSNYGYTF
16,TRBJ2-1,.,TRBV27,TRBD2,TGTGCCAGCAGTTTACTTTCAGCGGGAGTCGGCAATGAGCAGTTCTTC,CASSLLSAGVGNEQFF
16,TRBJ2-1,once,TRBV6-1,TRBD2,TGTGCCAGCAGTGAAAGATCTAGCGGGCAGTACAATGAGCAGTTCTTC,CASSERSSGQYNEQFF
14,TRBJ2-5,.,TRBV7-7,TRBD2,TGTGCCAGCAGCTTAGGACTGTCGGGGGGGACCCAGTACTTC,CASSLGLSGGTQYF
19,TRBJ1-5,.,TRBV21-1,.,TGTGCCAGCACCCCGTCCGGGACAGGGGGGGCTGAGAGCAATCAGCCCCAGCATTTT,CASTPSGTGGAESNQPQHF
14,TRBJ1-1,.,TRBV2,.,TGTGCCAGCACCCTCCCGGGGGTGAACACTGAAGCTTTCTTT,CASTLPGVNTEAFF
13,TRBJ1-2,.,TRBV6-5,.,TGTGCCAGCAGCTCTACAGGGTTCAGGGGCTACACCTTC,CASSSTGFRGYTF
17,TRBJ1-3,.,TRBV5-6,.,TGTGCCAGCAGCTTCACAGGGTTGAAAAGCTCTGGAAACACCATATATTTT,CASSFTGLKSSGNTIYF
17,TRBJ2-7,.,TRBV4-1,TRBD1,TGCGCCAGCAGCCAACAGGACAGGGGAGCGCAGGTCGACGAGCAGTACTTC,CASSQQDRGAQVDEQYF
13,TRBJ1-1,.,TRBV2,.,TGTGCCAGCCGGGTAACCCTGAACACTGAAGCTTTCTTT,CASRVTLNTEAFF
14,TRBJ2-5,once,TRBV19,.,TGTGCCAGTAGAAGGGGGGGCCTCCAAGAGACCCAGTACTTC,CASRRGGLQETQYF
16,TRBJ2-1,.,TRBV18,.,TGTGCCAGCTCACCGCTGAGCGTCTCCGACTACAATGAGCAGTTCTTC,CASSPLSVSDYNEQFF
16,TRBJ1-3,.,TRBV11-2,.,TGTGCCAGCAGCTCACCCCTGAGGAGCTCTGGAAACACCATATATTTT,CASSSPLRSSGNTIYF
14,TRBJ2-7,.,TRBV28,TRBD1,TGTGCCAGCAGGCCCGGGACAGGCCCCTACGAGCAGTACTTC,CASRPGTGPYEQYF
13,TRBJ2-1,.,TRBV29-1,TRBD2,TGCAGCTCGACTAGCGGGGCCTACAATGAGCAGTTCTTC,CSSTSGAYNEQFF
11,TRBJ2-1,.,TRBV10-3,TRBD2,TGTGCCATCACCCGGGGGGATGAGCAGTTCTTC,CAITRGDEQFF
12,TRBJ2-5,.,TRBV30,TRBD2,TGTGCCTGGACTAGCGGCGGGGGGGCCCAGTACTTC,CAWTSGGGAQYF
17,TRBJ2-3,.,TRBV4-1,TRBD1,TGCGCCAGCAGCAAAGGCGGGACAGGGGGCCGCACAGATACGCAGTATTTT,CASSKGGTGGRTDTQYF
11,TRBJ1-1,.,TRBV20-1,TRBD1,TGCAGTGCTGGCCTAGGACAGGGAGCTTTCTTT,CSAGLGQGAFF
15,TRBJ2-1,few,TRBV6-5,TRBD1,TGTGCCAGCAGTTACAGGACAGGGGTTTACAATGAGCAGTTCTTC,CASSYRTGVYNEQFF
14,TRBJ2-7,once,TRBV2,TRBD2,TGTGCCAGCAGGAGACTAGCGGGTCAGTACGAGCAGTACTTC,CASRRLAGQYEQYF
16,TRBJ2-1,.,TRBV6-6,.,TGTGCCAGCACCCTCCGACAGGCACGAGATTACAATGAGCAGTTCTTC,CASTLRQARDYNEQFF
14,TRBJ1-2,.,TRBV5-4,.,TGTGCCAGCAGCTATAGGGGTTTCGACTATGGCTACACCTTC,CASSYRGFDYGYTF
15,TRBJ2-7,.,TRBV3-1/TRBV3-2,TRBD2,TGTGCCAGCAGCCAAGAGCTAGCGGGAGCCTACGAGCAGTACTTC,CASSQELAGAYEQYF
16,TRBJ1-1,.,TRBV14,.,TGTGCCAGCAGCTTCCTAGGGGGGGGCGTTCGGACTGAAGCTTTCTTT,CASSFLGGGVRTEAFF
14,TRBJ2-5,.,TRBV5-1,.,TGCGCCAGCAGCACCAGGACTATTCAAGAGACCCAGTACTTC,CASSTRTIQETQYF
17,TRBJ2-7,.,TRBV15,.,TGTGCCACCAGCAGAGTCCGGGACAATCCTACGCCCTACGAGCAGTACTTC,CATSRVRDNPTPYEQYF
14,TRBJ2-3,.,TRBV30,.,TGTGCCTGGAGGCGAGCGGGACATGCGGATACGCAGTATTTT,CAWRRAGHADTQYF
13,TRBJ1-3,.,TRBV30,TRBD1,TGTGCCTGGAAGACAGGGGTTGGAAACACCATATATTTT,CAWKTGVGNTIYF
13,TRBJ2-3,.,TRBV28,.,TGTGCCAGCAGTCCTCTACAGCCTTATACGCAGTATTTT,CASSPLQPYTQYF
14,TRBJ1-2,.,TRBV29-1,.,TGCAGCGTTGAACTGGCCGAGGGTCCCCCTGGCTACACCTTC,CSVELAEGPPGYTF
13,TRBJ2-7,.,TRBV15,.,TGTGCCACCAGCAGGGGGAGTTCCTACGAGCAGTACTTC,CATSRGSSYEQYF
14,TRBJ2-1,.,TRBV2,TRBD1,TGTGCCAGCAGCGACAGGGTGATTTACAATGAGCAGTTCTTC,CASSDRVIYNEQFF
13,TRBJ1-5,.,TRBV2,.,TGTGCCAGCAGTTTTCAGGGTTATCAGCCCCAGCATTTT,CASSFQGYQPQHF
13,TRBJ1-2,once,TRBV15,.,TGTGCCACCAGCAGAGGGACAAATTGGGGCTACACCTTC,CATSRGTNWGYTF
13,TRBJ1-2,.,TRBV28,TRBD1,TGTGCCAGCAGTTTGACAGGGTACTATGGCTACACCTTC,CASSLTGYYGYTF
13,TRBJ2-3,.,TRBV9,.,TGTGCCAGCAGCGTAGTACAGGGCGGAACGCAGTATTTT,CASSVVQGGTQYF
13,TRBJ2-1,.,TRBV2,TRBD2,TGTGCCAGCAGTAAGACTAGCGGGATTGAGCAGTTCTTC,CASSKTSGIEQFF
13,TRBJ1-5,.,TRBV19,.,TGTGCCAGTAGTACGGTGAGCAATCAGCCCCAGCATTTT,CASSTVSNQPQHF
12,TRBJ1-2,.,TRBV2,TRBD1,TGTGCCAGGGGACAGGAGAACTATGGCTACACCTTC,CARGQENYGYTF